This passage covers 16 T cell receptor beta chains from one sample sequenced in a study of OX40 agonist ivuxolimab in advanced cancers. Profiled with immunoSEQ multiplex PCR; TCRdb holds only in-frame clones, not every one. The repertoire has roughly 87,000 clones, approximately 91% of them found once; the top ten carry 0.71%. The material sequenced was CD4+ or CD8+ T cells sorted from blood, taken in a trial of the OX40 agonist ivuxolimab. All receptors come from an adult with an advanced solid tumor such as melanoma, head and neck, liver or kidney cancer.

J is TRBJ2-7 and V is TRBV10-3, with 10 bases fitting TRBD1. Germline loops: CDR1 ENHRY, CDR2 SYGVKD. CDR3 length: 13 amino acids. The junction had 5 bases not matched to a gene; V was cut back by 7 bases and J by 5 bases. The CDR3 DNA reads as TGTGCCATCAAGACAGGGGGCTTGGACGAGCAGTACTTC. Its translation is CAIKTGGLDEQYF.

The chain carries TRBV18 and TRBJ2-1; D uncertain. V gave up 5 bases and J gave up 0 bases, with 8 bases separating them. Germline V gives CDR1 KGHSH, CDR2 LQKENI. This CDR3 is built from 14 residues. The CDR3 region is CASSSETSYNEQFF. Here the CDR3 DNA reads TGTGCCAGCTCATCCGAGACCTCCTACAATGAGCAGTTCTTC.

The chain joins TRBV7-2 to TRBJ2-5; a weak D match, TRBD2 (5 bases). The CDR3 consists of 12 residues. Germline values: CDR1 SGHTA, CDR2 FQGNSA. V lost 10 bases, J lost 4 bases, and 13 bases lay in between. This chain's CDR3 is CAIRYGGETQYF. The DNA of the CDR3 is TGTGCCATTCGGTATGGAGGAGAGACCCAGTACTTC.

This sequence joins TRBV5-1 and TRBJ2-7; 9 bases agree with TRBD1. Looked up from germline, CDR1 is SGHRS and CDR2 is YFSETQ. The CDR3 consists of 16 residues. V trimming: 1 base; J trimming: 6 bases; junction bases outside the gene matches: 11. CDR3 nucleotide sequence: TGCGCCAGCAGCTTGACTACCGGGCTGACAGGGGGCGAGCAGTACTTC. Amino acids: CASSLTTGLTGGEQYF.

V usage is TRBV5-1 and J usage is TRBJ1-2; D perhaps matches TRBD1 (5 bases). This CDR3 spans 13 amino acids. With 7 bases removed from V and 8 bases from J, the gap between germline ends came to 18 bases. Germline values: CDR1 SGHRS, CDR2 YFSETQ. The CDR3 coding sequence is TGCGCCAGCTCTCTACCCCCCCGGGGCGGCTACACCTTC. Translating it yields CASSLPPRGGYTF. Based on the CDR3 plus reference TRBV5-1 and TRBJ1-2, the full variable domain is KAGVTQTPRYLIKTRGQQVTLSCSPISGHRSVSWYQQTPGQGLQFLFEYFSETQRNKGNFPGRFSGRQFSNSRSEMNVSTLELGDSALYLCASSLPPRGGYTFGSGTRLTVV.

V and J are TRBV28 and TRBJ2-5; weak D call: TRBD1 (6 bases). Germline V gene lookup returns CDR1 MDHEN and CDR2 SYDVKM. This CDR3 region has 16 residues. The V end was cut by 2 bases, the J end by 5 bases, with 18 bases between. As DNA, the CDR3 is TGTGCCAGCAGTTTAGGTGTGACAGGCACATCGGAGACCCAGTACTTC. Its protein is CASSLGVTGTSETQYF.

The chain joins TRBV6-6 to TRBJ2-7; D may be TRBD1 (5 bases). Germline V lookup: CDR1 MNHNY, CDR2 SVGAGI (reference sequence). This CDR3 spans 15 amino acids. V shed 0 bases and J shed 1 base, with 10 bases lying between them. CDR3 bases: TGTGCCAGCAGTTACTCGACAGCCGGATCCTACGAGCAGTACTTC. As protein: CASSYSTAGSYEQYF.

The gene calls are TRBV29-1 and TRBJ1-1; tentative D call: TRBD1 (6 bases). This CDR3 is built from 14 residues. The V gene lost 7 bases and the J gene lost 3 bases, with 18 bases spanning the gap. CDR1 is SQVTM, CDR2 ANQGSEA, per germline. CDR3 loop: CSAGPGGAHTEAFF. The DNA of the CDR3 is TGCAGCGCTGGGCCGGGGGGCGCCCACACTGAAGCTTTCTTT.

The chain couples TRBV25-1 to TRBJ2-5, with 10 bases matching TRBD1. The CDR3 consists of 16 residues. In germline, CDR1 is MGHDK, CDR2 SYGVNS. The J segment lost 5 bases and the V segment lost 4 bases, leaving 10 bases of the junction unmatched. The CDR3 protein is CASSALGQGFLETQYF. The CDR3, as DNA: TGTGCCAGCAGTGCGTTGGGACAGGGGTTTTTGGAGACCCAGTACTTC.

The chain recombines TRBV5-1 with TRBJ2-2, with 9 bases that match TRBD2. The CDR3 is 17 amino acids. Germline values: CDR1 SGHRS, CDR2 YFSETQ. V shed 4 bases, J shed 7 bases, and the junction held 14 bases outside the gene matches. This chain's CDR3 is CASSKGLVAGEVGELFF. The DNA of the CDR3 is TGCGCCAGCAGCAAGGGGCTAGTAGCGGGAGAGGTCGGGGAGCTGTTTTTT.

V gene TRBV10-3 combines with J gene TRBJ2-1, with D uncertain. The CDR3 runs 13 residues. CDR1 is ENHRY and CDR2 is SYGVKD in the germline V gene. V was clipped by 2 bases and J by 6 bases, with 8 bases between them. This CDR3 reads CAISEGIPNEQFF. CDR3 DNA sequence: TGTGCCATCAGTGAGGGTATTCCCAATGAGCAGTTCTTC.

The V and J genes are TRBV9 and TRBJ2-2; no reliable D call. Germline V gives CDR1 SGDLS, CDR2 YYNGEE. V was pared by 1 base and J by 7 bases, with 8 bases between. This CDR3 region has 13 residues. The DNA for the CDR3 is TGTGCCAGCAGCGTACTTCCGGACGGGGAGCTGTTTTTT. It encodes CASSVLPDGELFF.

For the CDR3, the DNA is TGTGCTAGTGCCAATACAGGGGTCCGTCCGAACACCGGGGAGCTGTTTTTT. Its translation: CASANTGVRPNTGELFF. V and J are TRBV12-5 and TRBJ2-2; TRBD1 matches at 7 bases. The germline V gene has CDR1 LGHNT and CDR2 FRNRAP. J was trimmed by 0 bases and V by 7 bases; bases with no gene match: 11. The CDR3 consists of 17 residues. Supplemented by reference TRBV12-5 and TRBJ2-2, the full variable domain reads DARVTQTPRHKVTEMGQEVTMRCQPILGHNTVFWYRQTMMQGLELLAYFRNRAPLDDSGMPKDRFSAEMPDATLATLKIQPSEPRDSAVYFCASANTGVRPNTGELFFGEGSRLTVL.

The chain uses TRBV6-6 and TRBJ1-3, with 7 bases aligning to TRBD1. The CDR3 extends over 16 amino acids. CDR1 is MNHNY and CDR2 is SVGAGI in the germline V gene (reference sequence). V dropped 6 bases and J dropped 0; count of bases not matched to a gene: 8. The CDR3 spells CASRRTGSFSGNTIYF. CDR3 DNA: TGTGCCAGCAGGAGGACAGGAAGTTTCTCTGGAAACACCATATATTTT.

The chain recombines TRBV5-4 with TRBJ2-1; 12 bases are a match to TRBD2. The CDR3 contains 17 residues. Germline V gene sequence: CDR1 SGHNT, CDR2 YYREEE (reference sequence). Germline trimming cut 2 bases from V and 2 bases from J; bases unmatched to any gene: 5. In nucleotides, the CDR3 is TGTGCCAGCAGCTTCGTGACTAGCGGGGGACCCTACAATGAGCAGTTCTTC. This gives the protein CASSFVTSGGPYNEQFF.

The CDR3, as DNA: TGTGCCAGTAGTGAGGGCAGCTTCTATGGCTACACCTTC. It yields the protein CASSEGSFYGYTF. V usage is TRBV19 and J usage is TRBJ1-2; D unclear. Trimming left V 5 bases short and J 4 bases short, with 11 bases between. The CDR3 covers 13 residues. Per the germline V gene, CDR1 is LNHDA and CDR2 is SQIVND (reference sequence). The variable domain in full, completed from reference TRBV19 and TRBJ1-2, reads DGGITQSPKYLFRKEGQNVTLSCEQNLNHDAMYWYRQDPGQGLRLIYYSQIVNDFQKGDIAEGYSVSREKKESFPLTVTSAQKNPTAFYLCASSEGSFYGYTFGSGTRLTVV.